Listed below are T cell receptor beta chains from one sample, sequenced in a study of blood T cell repertoires in COVID-19. Sequencing was performed with immunoSEQ multiplex PCR; in TCRdb, only in-frame clones are kept and a portion is missing. The sample holds more than 85,000 clones, around 90% seen once. The sample was peripheral blood. All receptors come from a human donor with COVID-19, enrolled during active disease. The donor label of this sample is uncertain. Each CDR3 is given with its conserved first and last residue. The D gene is left open where the match is weak. Rows may omit the clone size; those that give it use once, few, many or a size class.

DNA	CDR3	D	size	J	V
TGTGCCAGTACCCGGGAATTATATAGCAATCAGCCCCAGCATTTT	CASTRELYSNQPQHF	.	.	TRBJ1-5	TRBV19
TGTGCCAGCAGTTACCAGGACTACTCTGGAAACACCATATATTTT	CASSYQDYSGNTIYF	.	once	TRBJ1-3	TRBV6-6
TGCGCCAGTTCGGGGAGGGCCGATAACTATGGCTACACCTTC	CASSGRADNYGYTF	.	.	TRBJ1-2	TRBV5-1
TGCGCCAGCGGATTAGCGGGGGGGGAGCAGTTCTTC	CASGLAGGEQFF	TRBD2	.	TRBJ2-1	TRBV10-1
TGTGCCAGTAGTCATCTCCCGGGGAACCAAGAGACCCAGTACTTC	CASSHLPGNQETQYF	.	.	TRBJ2-5	TRBV19
TGTGCCAGCAGTTTATGGACTAGCGGGGGGAGGGAGACCCAGTACTTC	CASSLWTSGGRETQYF	TRBD2	.	TRBJ2-5	TRBV27
TGTGCCAGCAGCCTAGGAGCGGCGGCGACTGAAGCTTTCTTT	CASSLGAAATEAFF	.	once	TRBJ1-1	TRBV11-2
TGTGCCAGCAGTGTAGCGGGAGTTATTTACGAGCAGTACTTC	CASSVAGVIYEQYF	TRBD2	.	TRBJ2-7	TRBV6-1
TGTGCCAGCAGTTACGGCAGCGCTACCAACTATGGCTACACCTTC	CASSYGSATNYGYTF	.	.	TRBJ1-2	TRBV6-6
TGTGCCAGCAGCTCCCAGGGTCAAAGCTTGACAGATACGCAGTATTTT	CASSSQGQSLTDTQYF	.	few	TRBJ2-3	TRBV13
TGCGCCAGCAGCCAAGATAGTGCCAGGGTGGAATATAGCAATCAGCCCCAGCATTTT	CASSQDSARVEYSNQPQHF	.	once	TRBJ1-5	TRBV4-1
TGTGCCAGCAGTTTCGGGGGTGAGCAGCCCCAGCATTTT	CASSFGGEQPQHF	.	.	TRBJ1-5	TRBV6-5
TGTGCCAGCAGACCCACCGACAGGGGCACTGAAGCTTTCTTT	CASRPTDRGTEAFF	TRBD1	.	TRBJ1-1	TRBV6-5
TGTGCCAGCAGCTTCGAAGGGCAAGGGGGAACCTTC	CASSFEGQGGTF	.	.	TRBJ1-2	TRBV7-9
TGCGCCAGCAGGGGGCGCTTTTACGAGCAGTACTTC	CASRGRFYEQYF	.	.	TRBJ2-7	TRBV23-1